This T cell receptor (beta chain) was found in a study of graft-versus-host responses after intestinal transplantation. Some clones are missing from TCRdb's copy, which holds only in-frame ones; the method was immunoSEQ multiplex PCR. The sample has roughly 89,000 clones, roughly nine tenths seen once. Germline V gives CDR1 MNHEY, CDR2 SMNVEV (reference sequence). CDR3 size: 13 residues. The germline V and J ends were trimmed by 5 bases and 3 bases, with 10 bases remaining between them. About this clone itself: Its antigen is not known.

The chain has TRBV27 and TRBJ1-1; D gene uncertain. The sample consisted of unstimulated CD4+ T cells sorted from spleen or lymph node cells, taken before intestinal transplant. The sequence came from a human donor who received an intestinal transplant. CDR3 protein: CASSIQEDTEAFF. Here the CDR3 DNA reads TGTGCCAGCAGTATCCAGGAGGACACTGAAGCTTTCTTT.